Sequencing of this T cell receptor beta chain was carried out in a study of CD8+ T cells in alopecia areata. Whole-study findings and limits: Especially in alopecia totalis/universalis, lesional scalp showed greater clonality than normal scalp did.

Sequencing templates came from extracted RNA that was reverse transcribed into cDNA. TCRdb's table, derived via immunoSEQ multiplex PCR, lists solely in-frame clones and lacks some. The sample contains 75,000 to 100,000 clones, about 45% of which appear only once. On this clone: The target antigen is unknown.

Sequenced input: CD4+ T cells sorted from blood. The receptor was isolated from a human donor with alopecia areata.

CDR3 region: CASSFGSGETQYF. Here the CDR3 DNA reads TGTGCCAGCAGCTTTGGTAGCGGGGAGACCCAGTACTTC. The rearrangement joins TRBV11-3 to TRBJ2-5; TRBD2 aligns across 7 bases. Trimming removed 3 bases from V and 5 bases from J; junction bases left unmatched: 3. The germline V gene has CDR1 SGHNT and CDR2 YENEEA. The CDR3 has 13 residues.